This T cell receptor beta chain was documented in a study of T cell responses to AZD1222 COVID-19 vaccine (dated by TCRdb to 2020 to 2022). Regarding the research as a whole: A total of just over 230 trial participants underwent TCR sequencing, of whom about 200 had received two doses of AZD1222 and some 25 had received two doses of the MenACWY control vaccine. Trial participants were enrolled into age subgroups of 18-55, 56-69 and 70-plus years, which contained roughly 150, 30 and 60 TCR-sequenced participants, respectively.

In light of the paper, this sample's time point label describes: about 28 days (+/-7) after the second vaccine dose. AZD1222 recipients with second doses at about 4 weeks or about 12 weeks were pooled, because spike-specific TCR depth and breadth did not differ between schedules. Vaccinee samples were obtained from the UK trials COV001 and COV002, which included a single-blind randomized controlled phase 2/3 trial of AZD1222 (ChAdOx1 nCoV-19) in healthy adults. For TCRbeta chain sequencing, PBMC samples were collected from trial participants at day 0 and at day 28 after the second dose. As regards this clone: Its antigen is currently not known. Base qualities are not provided; no much larger clone lies one nucleotide away.

Overall study outcomes, separate from this receptor: Conclusions about previously exposed vaccinees are limited, since just a handful of AZD1222 recipients were seropositive for SARS-CoV-2 at baseline. Reportedly, almost half of the unique spike-specific TCRs recognized epitopes lying outside the regions that are mutated in the B.1.351 and B.1.1.7 variants. After two AZD1222 doses, both the breadth and the depth of spike-specific TCRs were significantly higher than at day 0 and than in MenACWY recipients. CD4 TCRs associated with the vaccine covered the entire spike protein, and the dominant responses were in regions 160-218 and 743-854. In the small 56-69-year group, the increase in depth fell short of significance, most likely because of low power. Because no samples from the day 14 peak response were available, repertoires could be characterized only after the peak T cell response. Participants were mostly white British, with more females than males. The authors suggested clonal diversity may have been underestimated.

Per the germline V gene (reference sequence), LGHDT is the CDR1 and YNNKEL is the CDR2. Trimming costs V 0 bases and J 8 bases, and their ends lie 4 bases apart. There are 11 amino acids in the CDR3, from cysteine to phenylalanine inclusive. Just CDR3 DNA is preserved here, 33 bases in frame from base 1. The CDR3 regions of human TCRbeta chains were analyzed by immunosequencing. Processing in the source paper ran as follows. Repertoire TCRs were matched against a reference library of SARS-CoV-2-specific TCRs generated with the MIRA antigen-specificity platform. Breadth was defined as the fraction of unique TCRs that were SARS-CoV-2-associated, and depth was defined as the fraction of total T cells that were SARS-CoV-2-associated. Using the MIRA data, each spike-specific TCR was mapped to the spike region that the TCR reacts to and placed in a CD4 or CD8 class. Log10-transformed breadth and depth values were compared by one-way ANOVA with Sidak's multiple comparisons tests. The source is immuneACCESS, and TCRdb retained only in-frame sequences with V and J called. Part of the clones is not carried over; for the studies checked, unresolved V genes explain less than half of this, and the remainder is unexplained. The D gene and trimming were derived from the DNA, and the V and J assignments and clone size from that table. This sample lists 90,000 or so clones; 89% were detected once. About 6.1% of the sample is in the top ten clones.

This sequence uses TRBV3-1 (or the pseudogene TRBV3-2) and TRBJ1-2; the D gene identity is not certain. The origin of this receptor is an adult who received the AZD1222 COVID-19 vaccine. The specimen was peripheral blood, collected 28 days after the second AZD1222 dose. The nucleotide sequence reads as follows: TGTGCCAGCAGCCAAGAAACGGGCTACACCTTC. It codes for CASSQETGYTF.